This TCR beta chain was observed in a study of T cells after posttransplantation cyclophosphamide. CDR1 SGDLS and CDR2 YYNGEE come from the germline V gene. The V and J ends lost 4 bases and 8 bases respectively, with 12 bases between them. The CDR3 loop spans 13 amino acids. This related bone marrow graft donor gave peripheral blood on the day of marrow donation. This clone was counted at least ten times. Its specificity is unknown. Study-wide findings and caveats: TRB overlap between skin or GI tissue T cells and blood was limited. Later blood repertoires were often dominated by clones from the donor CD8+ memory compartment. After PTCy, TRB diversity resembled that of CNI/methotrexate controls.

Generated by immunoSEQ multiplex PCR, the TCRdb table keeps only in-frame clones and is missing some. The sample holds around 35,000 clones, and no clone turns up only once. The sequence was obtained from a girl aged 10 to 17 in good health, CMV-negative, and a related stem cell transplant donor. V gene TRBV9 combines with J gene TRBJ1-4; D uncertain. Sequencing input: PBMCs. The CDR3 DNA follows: TGTGCCAGCAGCCCCCATCCGGGGGAAAAACTGTTTTTT. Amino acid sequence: CASSPHPGEKLFF.